These 18 T cell receptor beta chains share one sample of origin, sequenced in a study of technical replicates of blood from a few donors. TCRdb keeps only in-frame clones here, not all; method: immunoSEQ multiplex PCR. The sample carries about 75,000 clones, approximately 97% recorded once. Sequencing was carried out using T cells isolated from PBMCs. The origin of the receptors is a human donor in good health.

The rearrangement uses TRBV5-6 and TRBJ2-7, with TRBD2 matching 8 bases. The CDR3 sequence is 13 residues long. V shed 2 bases, J shed 4 bases, and the junction held 2 bases outside the gene matches. CDR1 SGHDT and CDR2 YYEEEE come from the germline V gene. CDR3 sequence reads: CASSFPSGYEQYF. CDR3 DNA sequence: TGTGCCAGCAGCTTTCCTAGCGGGTACGAGCAGTACTTC.

This clone was counted once. This CDR3 reads CSVVPGRVNEQFF. The CDR3 DNA reads TGCAGCGTTGTACCCGGGAGGGTCAATGAGCAGTTCTTC. The chain carries TRBV29-1 and TRBJ2-1, with 8 nucleotides matching TRBD2. V was pared by 4 bases and J by 6 bases, with 5 bases of the junction left unmatched. The germline V gene encodes CDR1 SQVTM and CDR2 ANQGSEA. The CDR3 length is 13 residues.

This chain joins TRBV7-2 and TRBJ1-2; D might be TRBD1 (6 bases). Deletions cut 3 bases from V and 0 bases from J, with 14 bases between. CDR1 is SGHTA, CDR2 FQGNSA, per germline. This CDR3 is built from 16 residues. The CDR3 DNA reads TGTGCCAGCAGCTTTACTCCCACAGGGTCTAACTATGGCTACACCTTC. Its translation: CASSFTPTGSNYGYTF.

V usage is TRBV11-2 and J usage is TRBJ2-1; the match to TRBD2 covers 7 bases. J gave up 5 bases and V 0 bases, and 7 bases lay outside the gene matches. The CDR3 length is 16 residues. Germline lookup yields CDR1 SGHAT and CDR2 FQNNGV. CDR3 in DNA: TGTGCCAGCAGCTTAGATGAGGGAGGGCCCCACAATGAGCAGTTCTTC. Translating gives CASSLDEGGPHNEQFF.

The rearrangement uses TRBV7-9 and TRBJ2-5, with a weak D call TRBD2 (6 bases). The CDR3 loop spans 16 amino acids. In germline, CDR1 is SEHNR, CDR2 FQNEAQ (reference sequence). Trimming pared 1 base from V and 3 bases from J, leaving 15 bases between. CDR3 DNA sequence: TGTGCCAGCAGCTTAGTAGGGAGGAGCGAAGAAGAGACCCAGTACTTC. Translated: CASSLVGRSEEETQYF.

V and J are TRBV5-1 and TRBJ1-4, with a tentative D call TRBD1 (5 bases). The CDR3 has 15 amino acids. Germline-derived CDR1 and CDR2 are SGHRS and YFSETQ. Trimming pared 5 bases from V and 6 bases from J, leaving 17 bases between. CDR3 DNA: TGCGCCAGCAGTTCCGGGGGAATCTGGGATGAAAAACTGTTTTTT. This encodes CASSSGGIWDEKLFF.

This chain links TRBV5-4 with TRBJ2-2; possibly TRBD1 for D (5 bases). CDR1 and CDR2 (germline): SGHNT, YYREEE (reference sequence). The CDR3 has 14 residues. Trimming stripped 4 bases from V and 3 bases from J, with 10 bases between. The CDR3 sequence is CASSPRADTGELFF. The CDR3 bases are TGTGCCAGCAGCCCCAGGGCCGACACCGGGGAGCTGTTTTTT. Variable domain in full (rest from reference TRBV5-4 and TRBJ2-2): ETGVTQSPTHLIKTRGQQVTLRCSSQSGHNTVSWYQQALGQGPQFIFQYYREEENGRGNFPPRFSGLQFPNYSSELNVNALELDDSALYLCASSPRADTGELFFGEGSRLTVL.

J is TRBJ2-5 and V is TRBV5-6, with 9 bases that match TRBD2. Germline loops: CDR1 SGHDT, CDR2 YYEEEE. The CDR3 has 16 residues. With V trimmed by 7 bases and J by 4 bases, 14 bases remained unmatched. The CDR3 here is CASGGLVAGEGETQYF. In DNA form, the CDR3 reads TGTGCCAGCGGGGGACTGGTAGCGGGGGAAGGAGAGACCCAGTACTTC.

This clone was counted once. The CDR3 DNA sequence: TGTGCCAGCAGTTTACCGGGACAGAAGTCCTACGAGCAGTACTTC. Translation gives CASSLPGQKSYEQYF. The chain is built from TRBV27 and TRBJ2-7; 7 bases match TRBD1. Germline assignment: CDR1 MNHEY and CDR2 SMNVEV (reference sequence). The CDR3 totals 15 residues. V dropped 2 bases and J dropped 1; count of bases not matched to a gene: 5.

V gene TRBV4-1 combines with J gene TRBJ2-7; the D gene is possibly TRBD1 (7 bases). The CDR3 runs 13 residues. Germline lookup yields CDR1 MGHRA and CDR2 YSYEKL. V was pared by 6 bases and J by 4 bases, with 13 bases between. CDR3 sequence (DNA): TGCGCCAGCAGTTATCAGGGGGGTTACGAGCAGTACTTC. Protein product: CASSYQGGYEQYF.

The chain uses TRBV5-1 and TRBJ2-5; TRBD1 aligns across 8 bases. This CDR3 is built from 13 residues. V gave up 3 bases and J gave up 4 bases; unmatched junction bases: 2. Germline CDR1 reads SGHRS; CDR2 reads YFSETQ. The CDR3 sequence: CASSSDRGETQYF. DNA for the CDR3: TGCGCCAGCAGCTCTGACAGGGGAGAGACCCAGTACTTC.

The chain carries TRBV5-8 and TRBJ2-3, with D maybe TRBD1 (6 bases). The V end lost 4 bases, the J end lost 11 bases, and 14 bases lay between the germline ends. CDR1 and CDR2 (germline): SGHTS, YDEGEE. This CDR3 spans 12 amino acids. The CDR3 DNA sequence: TGTGCCAGCAGCACACAGGGAACGAGGCAGTATTTT. This gives the protein CASSTQGTRQYF.

The V and J genes are TRBV13 and TRBJ2-7; D is perhaps TRBD1 (7 bases). Germline-derived CDR1 and CDR2 are PRHDT and FYEKMQ (reference sequence). This CDR3 is 16 amino acids long. Trimming stripped 5 bases from V and 6 bases from J, with 23 bases between. The chain's CDR3 is CASSPAREEGAGEQYF. CDR3 nucleotide sequence: TGTGCCAGCAGCCCAGCGAGGGAGGAGGGGGCAGGCGAGCAGTACTTC.

This clone showed up just once. Other DNA sequences in this specimen translate into the identical CDR3. J is TRBJ2-7 and V is TRBV7-9, with TRBD2 identical over 9 bases. Trimming took 1 base from V and 6 from J; bases not matched to a gene: 4. Germline V lookup: CDR1 SEHNR, CDR2 FQNEAQ (reference sequence). This CDR3 spans 14 amino acids. Here the CDR3 DNA reads TGTGCCAGCAGCTTAGAACTAGCGGGTGGCGAGCAGTACTTC. Translating gives CASSLELAGGEQYF.

V usage is TRBV6-5 and J usage is TRBJ1-5, with D uncertain. V shed 6 bases and J shed 0 bases, with 9 bases lying between them. Looked up from germline, CDR1 is MNHEY and CDR2 is SVGAGI. The CDR3 loop spans 14 amino acids. The CDR3 nucleotides read TGTGCCAGCAGCCTCGGGTATAGCAATCAGCCCCAGCATTTT. Encoded protein: CASSLGYSNQPQHF.

V is TRBV5-6 and J is TRBJ2-7; 12 bases agree with TRBD2. The CDR3 is made up of 16 amino acids. CDR1 is SGHDT and CDR2 is YYEEEE in the germline V gene. J lost 2 bases, V lost 4 bases, and 7 bases had no gene match. The CDR3 sequence is CASSGGTSGPTYEQYF. In DNA form, the CDR3 reads TGTGCCAGCAGCGGCGGGACTAGCGGGCCAACCTACGAGCAGTACTTC.

V and J are TRBV23-1 and TRBJ2-7; 8 bases map to TRBD1. TRBV23-1 is given ORF status, its function remaining uncertain. This CDR3 comprises 14 residues. The V gene end was trimmed by 6 bases and the J gene end by 0 bases; junction bases not matched to a gene: 4. Here the CDR3 DNA reads TGCGCCAGCAGCACAGGGGGACTCTCCTACGAGCAGTACTTC. Its protein product is CASSTGGLSYEQYF.

V usage is TRBV7-2 and J usage is TRBJ2-5, with D possibly TRBD1 on 5 matching bases. The CDR3 covers 13 residues. V was cut by 5 bases and J by 5 bases, with 12 bases left in between. Per germline, CDR1 SGHTA and CDR2 FQGNSA. CDR3: CASSPKAGETQYF. The CDR3 nucleotides are TGTGCCAGCAGCCCTAAAGCAGGGGAGACCCAGTACTTC.